These T cell receptor beta chains were read from a single sample in a study of blood T cell repertoires in COVID-19. Produced via immunoSEQ multiplex PCR; TCRdb's table is partial and in-frame only. The table includes nearly 100,000 clones, roughly 79% detected once. Sequences were obtained from peripheral blood. The receptors come from an older man with acute or convalescent COVID-19. Each CDR3 is given without its conserved first and last residue. Fields, in order: clone size, V gene, J gene, CDR3 protein. Rows give clone size only sometimes, using once, few, many, or a class for an expanded clone.

clone size: .
V gene: TRBV6-4
J gene: TRBJ2-7
CDR3 protein: ASSVEFKGAYEQY

clone size: .
V gene: TRBV28
J gene: TRBJ1-5
CDR3 protein: ASSTTINQPQH

clone size: .
V gene: TRBV7-2
J gene: TRBJ1-2
CDR3 protein: ASSPALDRRYGYT

clone size: few
V gene: TRBV27
J gene: TRBJ2-3
CDR3 protein: ASSRLAGEGTDTQY

clone size: .
V gene: TRBV27
J gene: TRBJ1-1
CDR3 protein: ASTSTGTSNTEAF

clone size: once
V gene: TRBV12-3/TRBV12-4
J gene: TRBJ1-1
CDR3 protein: ASSGRGRTEAF

clone size: .
V gene: TRBV7-2
J gene: TRBJ2-7
CDR3 protein: ASSLAHGPAEQY

clone size: .
V gene: TRBV9
J gene: TRBJ2-5
CDR3 protein: ASSPPGLVAGTQY

clone size: .
V gene: TRBV18
J gene: TRBJ2-7
CDR3 protein: ASSPGTTYEQY

clone size: .
V gene: TRBV18
J gene: TRBJ1-6
CDR3 protein: ASSPGSQQGNSPLH

clone size: .
V gene: TRBV20-1
J gene: TRBJ2-1
CDR3 protein: SASQASGSHEQF

clone size: .
V gene: TRBV7-3
J gene: TRBJ1-2
CDR3 protein: ASSYDRGDYGYT

clone size: .
V gene: TRBV28
J gene: TRBJ1-2
CDR3 protein: ASSSRALNFYGYT

clone size: .
V gene: TRBV6-5
J gene: TRBJ1-2
CDR3 protein: ASSYRETNYGYT

clone size: .
V gene: TRBV14
J gene: TRBJ1-2
CDR3 protein: ASSPRVGNGYT

clone size: .
V gene: TRBV19
J gene: TRBJ2-7
CDR3 protein: ASSPLAGASYKQY

clone size: .
V gene: TRBV7-2
J gene: TRBJ2-3
CDR3 protein: ASSLALTSGYTDTQY

clone size: .
V gene: TRBV16
J gene: TRBJ1-3
CDR3 protein: ASSQAQRISGNTIY

clone size: .
V gene: TRBV9
J gene: TRBJ2-3
CDR3 protein: ASRPPGQGVTDTQY

clone size: .
V gene: TRBV4-1
J gene: TRBJ1-5
CDR3 protein: ASSRTTSGPPGGYSNQPQH

clone size: .
V gene: TRBV7-2
J gene: TRBJ1-1
CDR3 protein: ASSGRFLTEAF

clone size: .
V gene: TRBV16
J gene: TRBJ2-3
CDR3 protein: ASSQVNPWDYKTDTQY

clone size: .
V gene: TRBV3-1/TRBV3-2
J gene: TRBJ1-2
CDR3 protein: ASSLHGQGNYGYT

clone size: .
V gene: TRBV6-1
J gene: TRBJ1-5
CDR3 protein: ASSEPLGRVHPQH

clone size: .
V gene: TRBV15
J gene: TRBJ2-1
CDR3 protein: ATSRDRGHYNEQF

clone size: .
V gene: TRBV28
J gene: TRBJ1-5
CDR3 protein: ASSTPDRYNQPQH

clone size: .
V gene: TRBV6-2/TRBV6-3
J gene: TRBJ2-2
CDR3 protein: ASSRQGADTGELF

clone size: .
V gene: TRBV15
J gene: TRBJ2-5
CDR3 protein: ATRTSGGAGQETQY

clone size: few
V gene: TRBV5-1
J gene: TRBJ1-6
CDR3 protein: ASSLDIPGQGSSPLH

clone size: .
V gene: TRBV7-6
J gene: TRBJ2-1
CDR3 protein: ASSFNGQVNEQF

clone size: .
V gene: TRBV18
J gene: TRBJ2-1
CDR3 protein: ASSPGDKASNEQF

clone size: .
V gene: TRBV9
J gene: TRBJ2-5
CDR3 protein: ASSVAQNTETQY

clone size: .
V gene: TRBV19
J gene: TRBJ2-1
CDR3 protein: ASRNPPHIEQF

clone size: .
V gene: TRBV9
J gene: TRBJ2-7
CDR3 protein: ASSVQTGGPYEQY

clone size: .
V gene: TRBV6-1
J gene: TRBJ1-1
CDR3 protein: ASSETGGRKNTEAF

clone size: .
V gene: TRBV7-3
J gene: TRBJ2-2
CDR3 protein: ASSSQVGRGTGELF

clone size: .
V gene: TRBV19
J gene: TRBJ2-7
CDR3 protein: ASSMRTGLGEQY

clone size: .
V gene: TRBV30
J gene: TRBJ2-3
CDR3 protein: AWSSGLAGSDTQY

clone size: .
V gene: TRBV6-5
J gene: TRBJ2-5
CDR3 protein: ASTGFLETQY

clone size: .
V gene: TRBV11-2
J gene: TRBJ1-6
CDR3 protein: ASSKDRDTNSPLH

clone size: .
V gene: TRBV7-2
J gene: TRBJ1-5
CDR3 protein: ASSPRGQSNQPQH

clone size: .
V gene: TRBV7-9
J gene: TRBJ1-6
CDR3 protein: ASKQSNNSPLH

clone size: .
V gene: TRBV7-2
J gene: TRBJ2-5
CDR3 protein: ASSLRAGAVGETQY

clone size: .
V gene: TRBV19
J gene: TRBJ2-1
CDR3 protein: ASSIREGLYNEQF

clone size: .
V gene: TRBV12-2
J gene: TRBJ2-7
CDR3 protein: ASRHLADSYEQY

clone size: .
V gene: TRBV4-2
J gene: TRBJ2-5
CDR3 protein: ASSQDPAGNGETQY

clone size: .
V gene: TRBV29-1
J gene: TRBJ2-3
CDR3 protein: SVEAQGPTDTQY

clone size: .
V gene: TRBV28
J gene: TRBJ2-1
CDR3 protein: ASSEELAGVEQF